This TCR beta chain was recovered during a study of blood T cell repertoires in COVID-19. Study in general: Samples taken during acute and convalescent COVID-19 were collected in the United States, Italy and Spain. The analysed material was cDNA or gDNA that came from T cells, B-cell-depleted T cells, or PBMCs.

V was clipped by 5 bases and J by 5 bases, with 9 bases between them. Germline V gene sequence: CDR1 MNHEY, CDR2 SVGAGI. This CDR3 is built from 13 residues. The protocol was immunoSEQ multiplex PCR, while the TCRdb copy is restricted to in-frame clones and leaves out a portion. The sample consists of about 83,000 clones, approximately 88% of them appearing once. This clone was seen only a few times. The origin of this receptor is a man aged 55 to 70 with acute or convalescent COVID-19. The rearrangement joins TRBV6-5 to TRBJ2-2; no firm D call. The sequencing sample was made of peripheral blood. The CDR3 DNA reads TGTGCCAGCAGTAAGCCAAGTACCGGGGAGCTGTTTTTT. Its protein is CASSKPSTGELFF.